This is a list of T cell receptor beta chains from one sample in a study of cytomegalovirus exposure and HLA in healthy donors. Only in-frame clones appear in the TCRdb table, and some are missing; sequencing was by immunoSEQ multiplex PCR. In the table there are more than 95,000 clones, over 70% of which are singletons. The sample taken for sequencing was PBMCs. The receptor source for this set is a man aged 40-50 years in good health and CMV-seropositive. Both conserved end residues are part of each CDR3. A D gene is named only where the DNA matches it firmly. Size values are once, few and many counts, or a class for expanded clones, and some rows have none.

D gene: -; V gene: TRBV2; clone size: few; J gene: TRBJ1-2; CDR3 length: 14; CDR3 protein: CASSEAGGGYGYTF; CDR3 DNA: TGTGCCAGCAGTGAAGCGGGGGGTGGCTATGGCTACACCTTC
D gene: -; V gene: TRBV7-7; clone size: -; J gene: TRBJ2-7; CDR3 length: 13; CDR3 protein: CASSFGRYYEQYF; CDR3 DNA: TGTGCTAGCAGCTTTGGCAGATATTACGAGCAGTACTTC
D gene: -; V gene: TRBV10-2; clone size: -; J gene: TRBJ1-2; CDR3 length: 13; CDR3 protein: CASSPQGSYGYTF; CDR3 DNA: TGCGCCAGCAGCCCCCAGGGAAGCTATGGCTACACCTTC
D gene: TRBD1; V gene: TRBV19; clone size: -; J gene: TRBJ2-7; CDR3 length: 14; CDR3 protein: CASSLQGTNYEQYF; CDR3 DNA: TGTGCCAGTAGTTTACAGGGGACAAACTACGAGCAGTACTTC
D gene: TRBD1; V gene: TRBV28; clone size: -; J gene: TRBJ1-1; CDR3 length: 12; CDR3 protein: CASSSHRGVAFF; CDR3 DNA: TGTGCCAGCAGTTCGCACAGGGGTGTAGCTTTCTTT
D gene: -; V gene: TRBV7-9; clone size: once; J gene: TRBJ2-3; CDR3 length: 16; CDR3 protein: CASSSTLGQTTDTQYF; CDR3 DNA: TGTGCCAGCAGCTCTACGTTGGGGCAGACCACAGATACGCAGTATTTT
D gene: TRBD1; V gene: TRBV6-5; clone size: -; J gene: TRBJ2-4; CDR3 length: 15; CDR3 protein: CASRGQGEAKNIQYF; CDR3 DNA: TGTGCCAGCAGGGGACAGGGGGAAGCCAAAAACATTCAGTACTTC
D gene: -; V gene: TRBV19; clone size: few; J gene: TRBJ1-2; CDR3 length: 14; CDR3 protein: CASSPSDSDYGYTF; CDR3 DNA: TGTGCCAGTAGTCCCTCGGACAGCGACTATGGCTACACCTTC
D gene: TRBD1; V gene: TRBV6-5; clone size: -; J gene: TRBJ1-1; CDR3 length: 14; CDR3 protein: CASSYGDRNTEAFF; CDR3 DNA: TGTGCCAGCAGTTACGGGGACAGGAACACTGAAGCTTTCTTT
D gene: TRBD1; V gene: TRBV7-9; clone size: -; J gene: TRBJ2-5; CDR3 length: 16; CDR3 protein: CASSSPGGQYQETQYF; CDR3 DNA: TGTGCCAGCAGCTCCCCAGGGGGCCAATACCAAGAGACCCAGTACTTC
D gene: TRBD2; V gene: TRBV5-1; clone size: -; J gene: TRBJ2-1; CDR3 length: 15; CDR3 protein: CASRSGTGGHNEQFF; CDR3 DNA: TGCGCCAGCAGATCGGGAACGGGAGGCCACAATGAGCAGTTCTTC
D gene: -; V gene: TRBV10-1; clone size: few; J gene: TRBJ1-2; CDR3 length: 13; CDR3 protein: CASSPMATGRYTF; CDR3 DNA: TGCGCCAGCAGTCCTATGGCCACAGGACGCTACACCTTC
D gene: -; V gene: TRBV30; clone size: -; J gene: TRBJ1-3; CDR3 length: 12; CDR3 protein: CAWSRTGNTIYF; CDR3 DNA: TGTGCCTGGAGTCGGACAGGAAACACCATATATTTT
D gene: -; V gene: TRBV7-9; clone size: -; J gene: TRBJ1-5; CDR3 length: 13; CDR3 protein: CASSGGGNQPQHF; CDR3 DNA: TGTGCCAGCAGCGGCGGGGGCAATCAGCCCCAGCATTTT
D gene: TRBD1; V gene: TRBV6-6; clone size: few; J gene: TRBJ2-2; CDR3 length: 15; CDR3 protein: CASSTWTGFTGELFF; CDR3 DNA: TGTGCCAGTTCGACCTGGACAGGGTTCACCGGGGAGCTGTTTTTT
D gene: -; V gene: TRBV5-1; clone size: -; J gene: TRBJ2-6; CDR3 length: 14; CDR3 protein: CASSFLSGANVLTF; CDR3 DNA: TGCGCCAGCAGCTTCCTCTCTGGGGCCAACGTCCTGACTTTC
D gene: -; V gene: TRBV7-2; clone size: -; J gene: TRBJ1-4; CDR3 length: 13; CDR3 protein: CASSSGLNEKLFF; CDR3 DNA: TGTGCCAGCAGCTCGGGACTTAATGAAAAACTGTTTTTT
D gene: -; V gene: TRBV6-1; clone size: -; J gene: TRBJ1-2; CDR3 length: 13; CDR3 protein: CASTDGESYGYTF; CDR3 DNA: TGTGCCAGCACCGACGGAGAGAGCTATGGCTACACCTTC
D gene: -; V gene: TRBV10-2; clone size: -; J gene: TRBJ1-1; CDR3 length: 15; CDR3 protein: CASSADLRMNTEAFF; CDR3 DNA: TGCGCCAGCAGTGCGGACTTAAGGATGAACACTGAAGCTTTCTTT
D gene: TRBD1; V gene: TRBV7-6; clone size: -; J gene: TRBJ1-3; CDR3 length: 14; CDR3 protein: CASSLTGVGNTIYF; CDR3 DNA: TGTGCCAGCAGCCTAACAGGGGTGGGAAACACCATATATTTT
D gene: -; V gene: TRBV4-2; clone size: -; J gene: TRBJ2-7; CDR3 length: 15; CDR3 protein: CASSQDKQATYEQYF; CDR3 DNA: TGTGCCAGCAGCCAAGATAAACAGGCCACCTACGAGCAGTACTTC
D gene: TRBD2; V gene: TRBV5-6; clone size: -; J gene: TRBJ2-3; CDR3 length: 15; CDR3 protein: CASSWAGGGADTQYF; CDR3 DNA: TGTGCCAGCAGCTGGGCCGGGGGGGGTGCGGATACGCAGTATTTT
D gene: -; V gene: TRBV15; clone size: -; J gene: TRBJ2-2; CDR3 length: 13; CDR3 protein: CATSTGFPGELFF; CDR3 DNA: TGTGCCACCAGCACAGGGTTCCCCGGGGAGCTGTTTTTT
D gene: TRBD1; V gene: TRBV18; clone size: once; J gene: TRBJ1-2; CDR3 length: 11; CDR3 protein: CASRQGVGYTF; CDR3 DNA: TGTGCCAGCCGACAGGGAGTAGGCTACACCTTC
D gene: TRBD2; V gene: TRBV5-1; clone size: -; J gene: TRBJ2-3; CDR3 length: 16; CDR3 protein: CASSSKTGGATDTQYF; CDR3 DNA: TGCGCCAGCAGCTCCAAAACCGGGGGGGCCACAGATACGCAGTATTTT
D gene: -; V gene: TRBV9; clone size: -; J gene: TRBJ2-7; CDR3 length: 14; CDR3 protein: CASSVGGSSYEQYF; CDR3 DNA: TGTGCCAGCAGCGTTGGGGGGAGCTCCTACGAGCAGTACTTC
D gene: -; V gene: TRBV6-5; clone size: -; J gene: TRBJ1-4; CDR3 length: 14; CDR3 protein: CASSYSKTGEKLFF; CDR3 DNA: TGTGCCAGCAGTTACTCGAAGACAGGTGAAAAACTGTTTTTT
D gene: -; V gene: TRBV7-6; clone size: -; J gene: TRBJ2-2; CDR3 length: 16; CDR3 protein: CASSLRGTLDTGELFF; CDR3 DNA: TGTGCCAGCAGCTTGCGCGGGACTCTCGACACCGGGGAGCTGTTTTTT
D gene: TRBD2; V gene: TRBV6-5; clone size: -; J gene: TRBJ2-7; CDR3 length: 16; CDR3 protein: CASSSPTSGTSYEQYF; CDR3 DNA: TGTGCCAGCAGTTCCCCGACTAGCGGGACTTCCTACGAGCAGTACTTC
D gene: TRBD1; V gene: TRBV27; clone size: -; J gene: TRBJ2-7; CDR3 length: 16; CDR3 protein: CASSLYAGTGTYEQYF; CDR3 DNA: TGTGCCAGCAGTTTATACGCCGGGACAGGAACCTACGAGCAGTACTTC
D gene: TRBD1; V gene: TRBV7-9; clone size: -; J gene: TRBJ1-5; CDR3 length: 16; CDR3 protein: CASSSAGTGVNQPQHF; CDR3 DNA: TGTGCCAGCAGCTCCGCCGGGACAGGGGTCAATCAGCCCCAGCATTTT
D gene: TRBD1; V gene: TRBV19; clone size: -; J gene: TRBJ2-5; CDR3 length: 15; CDR3 protein: CASNQMGQGQETQYF; CDR3 DNA: TGTGCCAGTAATCAGATGGGACAGGGACAAGAGACCCAGTACTTC
D gene: TRBD2; V gene: TRBV2; clone size: -; J gene: TRBJ2-3; CDR3 length: 15; CDR3 protein: CASRRTSQETDTQYF; CDR3 DNA: TGTGCCAGCAGGCGGACTAGTCAAGAAACAGATACGCAGTATTTT
D gene: -; V gene: TRBV7-2; clone size: -; J gene: TRBJ2-3; CDR3 length: 14; CDR3 protein: CASSLGGVGDTQYF; CDR3 DNA: TGTGCCAGCAGCTTAGGGGGGGTGGGAGATACGCAGTATTTT
D gene: -; V gene: TRBV5-1; clone size: -; J gene: TRBJ1-1; CDR3 length: 13; CDR3 protein: CASSSQQGTEAFF; CDR3 DNA: TGCGCCAGCAGCTCGCAACAGGGTACTGAAGCTTTCTTT
D gene: -; V gene: TRBV7-6; clone size: -; J gene: TRBJ2-3; CDR3 length: 15; CDR3 protein: CASSLEGESTDTQYF; CDR3 DNA: TGTGCCAGCAGCTTAGAGGGAGAAAGCACAGATACGCAGTATTTT
D gene: TRBD2; V gene: TRBV5-1; clone size: -; J gene: TRBJ2-1; CDR3 length: 18; CDR3 protein: CASSLGGAGTSGNNEQFF; CDR3 DNA: TGCGCCAGCAGCTTGGGCGGGGCCGGGACTAGCGGCAACAATGAGCAGTTCTTC
D gene: TRBD2; V gene: TRBV18; clone size: -; J gene: TRBJ2-7; CDR3 length: 14; CDR3 protein: CASSILAEGREQYF; CDR3 DNA: TGTGCCAGCTCGATACTAGCGGAGGGACGGGAGCAGTACTTC
D gene: -; V gene: TRBV9; clone size: once; J gene: TRBJ2-7; CDR3 length: 14; CDR3 protein: CASSVAQVSYEQYF; CDR3 DNA: TGTGCCAGCAGCGTAGCCCAGGTTTCCTACGAGCAGTACTTC
D gene: -; V gene: TRBV4-3; clone size: -; J gene: TRBJ1-4; CDR3 length: 15; CDR3 protein: CASSLETGNNEKLFF; CDR3 DNA: TGCGCCAGCAGCCTTGAGACGGGGAACAATGAAAAACTGTTTTTT
D gene: -; V gene: TRBV4-2; clone size: -; J gene: TRBJ1-1; CDR3 length: 15; CDR3 protein: CASSQAASGYTEAFF; CDR3 DNA: TGTGCCAGCAGCCAAGCGGCCTCCGGGTACACTGAAGCTTTCTTT
D gene: -; V gene: TRBV19; clone size: -; J gene: TRBJ2-7; CDR3 length: 14; CDR3 protein: CASSIDLSGYEQYF; CDR3 DNA: TGTGCCAGTAGTATAGACCTAAGCGGTTACGAGCAGTACTTC
D gene: TRBD1; V gene: TRBV7-9; clone size: -; J gene: TRBJ2-5; CDR3 length: 14; CDR3 protein: CASSRDRLQETQYF; CDR3 DNA: TGTGCCAGCAGCCGGGACAGGCTGCAAGAGACCCAGTACTTC
D gene: TRBD1; V gene: TRBV5-1; clone size: once; J gene: TRBJ1-2; CDR3 length: 17; CDR3 protein: CASSLLPTGSVNYGYTF; CDR3 DNA: TGCGCCAGCAGCTTACTCCCGACAGGGTCTGTTAACTATGGCTACACCTTC
D gene: TRBD2; V gene: TRBV7-2; clone size: -; J gene: TRBJ2-7; CDR3 length: 15; CDR3 protein: CASSSGGLGTYEQYF; CDR3 DNA: TGTGCCAGCAGCTCGGGGGGACTAGGAACCTACGAGCAGTACTTC
D gene: TRBD2; V gene: TRBV6-6; clone size: -; J gene: TRBJ2-1; CDR3 length: 12; CDR3 protein: CASSGLAGEQFF; CDR3 DNA: TGTGCCAGCAGTGGACTAGCGGGAGAACAGTTCTTC
D gene: TRBD2; V gene: TRBV7-8; clone size: -; J gene: TRBJ2-5; CDR3 length: 18; CDR3 protein: CASSLGREAGGRRETQYF; CDR3 DNA: TGTGCCAGCAGCTTAGGAAGAGAAGCGGGGGGGCGAAGAGAGACCCAGTACTTC
D gene: -; V gene: TRBV19; clone size: -; J gene: TRBJ2-5; CDR3 length: 14; CDR3 protein: CASSIDGLLGTQYF; CDR3 DNA: TGTGCCAGTAGTATCGACGGACTCCTGGGGACCCAGTACTTC
D gene: -; V gene: TRBV29-1; clone size: once; J gene: TRBJ2-3; CDR3 length: 12; CDR3 protein: CSAAWGGDTQYF; CDR3 DNA: TGCAGCGCCGCATGGGGCGGAGATACGCAGTATTTT
D gene: TRBD1; V gene: TRBV19; clone size: -; J gene: TRBJ2-7; CDR3 length: 16; CDR3 protein: CASSRDAGQGGYEQYF; CDR3 DNA: TGTGCCAGTAGCCGCGACGCGGGACAGGGGGGCTACGAGCAGTACTTC
D gene: TRBD1; V gene: TRBV9; clone size: few; J gene: TRBJ1-1; CDR3 length: 17; CDR3 protein: CASSVDLGQGVRTEAFF; CDR3 DNA: TGTGCCAGCAGCGTAGATTTGGGACAGGGGGTAAGGACTGAAGCTTTCTTT
D gene: -; V gene: TRBV28; clone size: once; J gene: TRBJ2-7; CDR3 length: 16; CDR3 protein: CASSFWKVAAIYEQYF; CDR3 DNA: TGTGCCAGCAGTTTTTGGAAGGTAGCGGCGATCTACGAGCAGTACTTC
D gene: -; V gene: TRBV27; clone size: -; J gene: TRBJ2-3; CDR3 length: 15; CDR3 protein: CASSFRALGTDTQYF; CDR3 DNA: TGTGCCAGCAGTTTCAGGGCGTTAGGTACAGATACGCAGTATTTT